This T cell receptor beta chain was recorded in a study of blood T cell repertoires in COVID-19. In the study overall: Samples taken during acute and convalescent COVID-19 were collected in the United States, Italy and Spain. From T cells, B-cell-depleted T cells, or PBMCs came the material, which was cDNA or gDNA.

Source study methods: Amplified reference gene primers provided the basis for estimating nucleated cell counts. The protocol was immunoSEQ multiplex PCR, while the TCRdb copy is restricted to in-frame clones and leaves out a portion. That table gives V, J and clone size, and the DNA gave D and trimming. The profile shows about 120,000 clones, approximately 87% of them singletons. Germline V gives CDR1 MDHEN, CDR2 SYDVKM. CDR3 length: 14 amino acids. V lost 5 bases to trimming and J lost 3 bases, with 13 bases between them. The sequencing input was peripheral blood. This sequence was found in a woman in her sixties or seventies with acute or convalescent COVID-19. The chain recombines TRBV28 with TRBJ1-2, with D tentatively TRBD1 (6 bases). CDR3 sequence (DNA): TGTGCCAGCAGTCTGGGGGCGGGTTACTATGGCTACACCTTC. Protein product: CASSLGAGYYGYTF.